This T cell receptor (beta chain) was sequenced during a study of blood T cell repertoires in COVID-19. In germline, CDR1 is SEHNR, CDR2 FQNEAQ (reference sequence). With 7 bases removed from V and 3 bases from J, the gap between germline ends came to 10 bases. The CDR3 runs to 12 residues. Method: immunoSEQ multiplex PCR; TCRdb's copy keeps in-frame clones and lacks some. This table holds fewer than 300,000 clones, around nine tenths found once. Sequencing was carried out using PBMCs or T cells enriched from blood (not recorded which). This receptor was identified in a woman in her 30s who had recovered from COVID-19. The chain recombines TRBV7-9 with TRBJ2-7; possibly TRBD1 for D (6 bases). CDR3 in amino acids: CASNNRDYEQYF. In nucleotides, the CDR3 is TGTGCCAGCAATAACAGGGACTACGAGCAGTACTTC.